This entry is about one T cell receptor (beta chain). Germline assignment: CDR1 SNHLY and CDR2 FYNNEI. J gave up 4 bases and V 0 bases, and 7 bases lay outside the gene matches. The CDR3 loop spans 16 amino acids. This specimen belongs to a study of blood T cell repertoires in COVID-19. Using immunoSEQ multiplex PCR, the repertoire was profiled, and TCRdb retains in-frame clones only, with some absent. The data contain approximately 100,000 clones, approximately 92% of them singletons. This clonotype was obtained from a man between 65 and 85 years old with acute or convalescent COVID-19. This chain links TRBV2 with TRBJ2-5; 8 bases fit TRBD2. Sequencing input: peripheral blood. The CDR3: CASSEATGGLLETQYF. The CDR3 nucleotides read TGTGCCAGCAGTGAAGCCACGGGGGGGCTCCTAGAGACCCAGTACTTC.